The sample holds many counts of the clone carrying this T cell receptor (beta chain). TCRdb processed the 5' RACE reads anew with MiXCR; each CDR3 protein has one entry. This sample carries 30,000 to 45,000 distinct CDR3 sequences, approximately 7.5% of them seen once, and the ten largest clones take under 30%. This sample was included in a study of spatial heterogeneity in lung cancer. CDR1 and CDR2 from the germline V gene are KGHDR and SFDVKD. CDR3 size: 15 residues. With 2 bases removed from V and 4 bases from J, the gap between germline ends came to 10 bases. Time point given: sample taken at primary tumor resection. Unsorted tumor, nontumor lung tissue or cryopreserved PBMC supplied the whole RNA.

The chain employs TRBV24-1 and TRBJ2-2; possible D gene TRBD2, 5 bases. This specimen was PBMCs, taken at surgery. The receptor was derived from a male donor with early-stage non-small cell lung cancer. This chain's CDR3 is CATSDSGVGTGELFF. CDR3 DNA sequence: TGTGCCACCAGTGATTCCGGGGTGGGCACCGGGGAGCTGTTTTTT.